The text below deals with one T cell receptor beta chain. Antigen unknown. This CDR3 is built from 15 residues. In germline, CDR1 is MNHEY, CDR2 SVGEGT. V was clipped by 5 bases and J by 1 base; unmatched bases: 4. This sample is drawn from a study of T cell responses to AZD1222 COVID-19 vaccine. Overall study findings and caveats: Breadth and depth of Spike-specific TCRs rose after two AZD1222 doses. Donors in the cohort were predominantly white British and more often female, and clonal diversity was possibly underestimated.

Clones were read by immunoSEQ multiplex PCR, and TCRdb kept only the in-frame ones, dropping some. The data show 98,000 or so clones, roughly 86% seen once. The chain is built from TRBV6-2 or TRBV6-3 and TRBJ2-1, with 8 bases fitting TRBD1. The sequence came from an adult who received the MenACWY meningococcal vaccine as a control. Source: peripheral blood, taken 28 days after the second dose of the MenACWY control vaccine. This CDR3 is CASSHGQGSYNEQFF. CDR3 nucleotide sequence: TGTGCCAGCAGTCACGGACAGGGATCCTACAATGAGCAGTTCTTC.